The rows below give T cell receptor beta chains drawn from one sample of a study of a mutant IDH1 vaccine in newly diagnosed glioma. These receptors are not linked to any known antigen. Sequenced by immunoSEQ multiplex PCR; TCRdb stores in-frame clones only, minus some. The data contain about 32,000 clones, 60% to 80% of them singletons. The specimen was PBMCs, collected from a glioma patient whose treatment included an IDH1 peptide vaccine. The receptors derive from a man aged 25-40 years with glioma. Both conserved end residues are part of each CDR3. A D gene is named only where the DNA matches it firmly. Rows may omit the clone size; those that give it use once, few, many or a size class.

>.|TRBV6-6|TRBJ2-1|.
TGTGCCAGCAGTTACTCGTTCAATGAGCAGTTCTTC
CASSYSFNEQFF
>.|TRBV30|TRBJ1-3|.
TGTGCCTGGAGAAACGGACTCTCTGGAAACACCATATATTTT
CAWRNGLSGNTIYF
>.|TRBV7-9|TRBJ2-2|TRBD1
TGTGCCAGCAGCCCCCGACAGGGGGCATTTTATCTTAACACCGGGGAGCTGTTTTTT
CASSPRQGAFYLNTGELFF
>once|TRBV29-1|TRBJ2-2|.
TGCAGCGTTGAAGTCCACAACACCGGGGAGCTGTTTTTT
CSVEVHNTGELFF
>.|TRBV7-2|TRBJ2-5|.
TGTGCCAGCAGCTTAGCGGGCAGGGTAGAGACCCAGTACTTC
CASSLAGRVETQYF
>.|TRBV29-1|TRBJ2-3|.
TGCAGCGTCGGAGTGGCAGATACGCAGTATTTT
CSVGVADTQYF
>.|TRBV7-9|TRBJ2-4|TRBD1
TGTGCCAGCAGCGAACCGGGACAGGGGGGGAAAAACATTCAGTACTTC
CASSEPGQGGKNIQYF
>.|TRBV5-4|TRBJ1-4|TRBD1
TGTGCCAGCAGCCCTGGCGGGGACAGGAGTAATGAAAAACTGTTTTTT
CASSPGGDRSNEKLFF
>.|TRBV9|TRBJ2-1|.
TGTGCCAGCAGGCCTCCAGGTAGCTCCTACAATGAGCAGTTCTTC
CASRPPGSSYNEQFF
>.|TRBV4-2|TRBJ2-2|.
TGTGCCAGCAGCCAAGATAAAGGTACCGGGGAGCTGTTTTTT
CASSQDKGTGELFF
>.|TRBV7-2|TRBJ2-7|.
TGTGCCAGCAGCTTAAACAGGGCCTACGAGCAGTACTTC
CASSLNRAYEQYF
>.|TRBV10-3|TRBJ2-7|.
TGTGCCATCACACAGGGATACGAGCAGTACTTC
CAITQGYEQYF
>.|TRBV7-9|TRBJ2-5|TRBD1
TGTGCCAGCAGCTTATATCGGACAGGAGTAGAGACCCAGTACTTC
CASSLYRTGVETQYF
>.|TRBV5-1|TRBJ2-1|.
TGCGCCAGCAGTATCGGGCCCAATGAGCAGTTCTTC
CASSIGPNEQFF
>.|TRBV5-1|TRBJ1-1|.
TGCGCCAGCAGCTTGAATTTGGCCCGCGCGTCCGGGGCTGGGGACACTGAAGCTTTCTTT
CASSLNLARASGAGDTEAFF
>few|TRBV19|TRBJ1-2|.
TGTGCCACCTCAGGCTTGCTTCGGGTTTCTTATGGCTACACCTTC
CATSGLLRVSYGYTF
>.|TRBV29-1|TRBJ2-3|TRBD1
TGCAGCGTTGAAGACGCGGGGCAGGGGGCTTGGACGCAGTATTTT
CSVEDAGQGAWTQYF
>.|TRBV2|TRBJ1-1|TRBD1
TGTGCCAGCAGTGAAGATAGGGGGCACCCTTGGAACACTGAAGCTTTCTTT
CASSEDRGHPWNTEAFF
>.|TRBV30|TRBJ1-6|.
TGTGCCTGGAGTGAGGGGACTCCGACCGATCCCCTCCACTTT
CAWSEGTPTDPLHF
>.|TRBV29-1|TRBJ1-1|.
TGCAGCGTTGGTTTTCCGGGAAGCACTGAAGCTTTCTTT
CSVGFPGSTEAFF
>few|TRBV30|TRBJ1-4|TRBD1
TGTGCCTGGGGGACAGCTCTTAATGAAAAACTGTTTTTT
CAWGTALNEKLFF
>.|TRBV2|TRBJ2-7|.
TGTGCCACCAGTCCCCGTCGGGCCTACGAGCAGTACTTC
CATSPRRAYEQYF
>.|TRBV6-6|TRBJ1-1|.
TGTGCCAGCAGTCTCTACTCAGGGACTGAAGCTTTCTTT
CASSLYSGTEAFF
>.|TRBV4-1|TRBJ2-1|.
TGCGCCAGCAGCCAAGGAGGTAACAGGGACAATGAGCAGTTCTTC
CASSQGGNRDNEQFF
>.|TRBV14|TRBJ1-6|.
TGTGCCAGCAGCCAAGGGCGCGGGATCGGTTCACCCCTCCACTTT
CASSQGRGIGSPLHF
>.|TRBV7-6|TRBJ2-5|TRBD1
TGTGCCAGCAGCGCCGAGACAGGGGCCGGAGAGACCCAGTACTTC
CASSAETGAGETQYF
>.|TRBV5-4|TRBJ2-7|.
TGTGCCAGCAGCCACAGCGGGCTCTACGAGCAGTACTTC
CASSHSGLYEQYF
>.|TRBV19|TRBJ2-7|TRBD2
TGTGCCAGTAGCCCCCCCCGCGGGGGGGCCCTCGAGCAGTACTTC
CASSPPRGGALEQYF
>.|TRBV7-8|TRBJ1-1|.
TGTGCCAGCAGCTTAAGGGGCGGAATGAACACTGAAGCTTTCTTT
CASSLRGGMNTEAFF
>.|TRBV5-1|TRBJ2-6|.
TGCGCCAGCAGCATCCAGAGCTCTGGGGCCAACGTCCTGACTTTC
CASSIQSSGANVLTF
>.|TRBV25-1|TRBJ1-2|TRBD1
TGTGCCAGCAGTGACAATAGAGGGACAGGAGGAAATGGCTACACCTTC
CASSDNRGTGGNGYTF
>.|TRBV6-5|TRBJ1-1|.
TGTGCCAGCAGTTACGAGGGGCGCAGCACTGAAGCTTTCTTT
CASSYEGRSTEAFF
>.|TRBV2|TRBJ2-6|.
TGTGCCAGCACAATTCGCTCTGGGGCCAACGTCCTGACTTTC
CASTIRSGANVLTF
>.|TRBV27|TRBJ2-6|.
TGTGCCAGCAGTCCTGCAGGTTCTGGGGCCAACGTCCTGACTTTC
CASSPAGSGANVLTF
>.|TRBV4-3|TRBJ2-2|TRBD2
TGCGCCAGCAGCCAGGGAGGGTACACCGGGGAGCTGTTTTTT
CASSQGGYTGELFF
>.|TRBV19|TRBJ1-1|.
TGTGCCAGTAGTATTCTCCAGGGGAACACTGAAGCTTTCTTT
CASSILQGNTEAFF
>.|TRBV5-1|TRBJ2-7|TRBD1
TGCGCCAGCAGCTTGGCGACAGGGGACGAGCAGTACTTC
CASSLATGDEQYF
>.|TRBV19|TRBJ2-1|.
TGTGCCAGTAGTGGGGGTGAAGCAGGGTCCTCCAATGAGCAGTTCTTC
CASSGGEAGSSNEQFF
>.|TRBV9|TRBJ1-4|.
TGTGCCAGCAGCCCTCCAGGGCAGAATGAAAAACTGTTTTTT
CASSPPGQNEKLFF
>.|TRBV2|TRBJ1-1|TRBD1
TGTGCCAGCAACCTACAGGGGGCCTCCATTGAAGCTTTCTTT
CASNLQGASIEAFF
>few|TRBV27|TRBJ1-1|.
TGTGCCAGCAGTTTAGAAGGCCGGGATGGGACTGAAGCTTTCTTT
CASSLEGRDGTEAFF
>.|TRBV5-4|TRBJ1-1|.
TGTGCCAGCAAATTCCAGGTGAACACTGAAGCTTTCTTT
CASKFQVNTEAFF
>.|TRBV4-1|TRBJ2-3|TRBD1
TGCGCCAGCAGCACCCAACCGGGGACAGGGGAGGGTGATACGCAGTATTTT
CASSTQPGTGEGDTQYF
>.|TRBV5-1|TRBJ1-1|.
TGCGCCAGCAGTCCTAGGGTAGCGGACACTGAAGCTTTCTTT
CASSPRVADTEAFF
>.|TRBV15|TRBJ1-5|TRBD1
TGTGCCACCAGCAGAGACTCCAATACAGGGGTTGGCAATCAGCCCCAGCATTTT
CATSRDSNTGVGNQPQHF
>.|TRBV5-1|TRBJ1-1|TRBD1
TGCGCCAGCATAGAAGAGGGGGCGCACACTGAAGCTTTCTTT
CASIEEGAHTEAFF